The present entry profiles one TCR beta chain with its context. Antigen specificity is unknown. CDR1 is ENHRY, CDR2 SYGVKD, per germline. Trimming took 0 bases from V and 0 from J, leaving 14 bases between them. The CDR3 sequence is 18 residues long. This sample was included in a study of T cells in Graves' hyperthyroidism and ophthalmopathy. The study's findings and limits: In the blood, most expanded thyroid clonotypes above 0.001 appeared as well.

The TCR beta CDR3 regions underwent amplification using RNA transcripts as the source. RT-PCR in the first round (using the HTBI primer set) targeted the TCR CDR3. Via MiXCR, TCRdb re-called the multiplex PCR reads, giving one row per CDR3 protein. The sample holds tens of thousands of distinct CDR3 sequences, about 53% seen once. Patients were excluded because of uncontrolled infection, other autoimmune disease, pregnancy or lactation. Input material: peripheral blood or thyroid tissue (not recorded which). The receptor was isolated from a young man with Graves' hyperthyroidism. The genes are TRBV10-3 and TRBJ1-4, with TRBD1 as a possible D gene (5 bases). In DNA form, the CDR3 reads TGTGCCATCAGTGAGTCCCCGGGACGGGGAGCAACTAATGAAAAACTGTTTTTT. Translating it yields CAISESPGRGATNEKLFF.